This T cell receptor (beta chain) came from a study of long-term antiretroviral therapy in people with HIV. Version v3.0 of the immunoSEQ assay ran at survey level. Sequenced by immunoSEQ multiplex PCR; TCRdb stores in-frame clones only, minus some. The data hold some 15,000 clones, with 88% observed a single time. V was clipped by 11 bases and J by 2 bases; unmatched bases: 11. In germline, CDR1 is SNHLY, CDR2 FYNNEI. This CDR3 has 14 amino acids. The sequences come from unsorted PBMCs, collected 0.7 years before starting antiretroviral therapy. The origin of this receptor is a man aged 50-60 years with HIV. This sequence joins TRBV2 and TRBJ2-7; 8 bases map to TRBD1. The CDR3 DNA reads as TGTGCCTCCCAGATTCAGGGGGCCACCTACGAGCAGTACTTC. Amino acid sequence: CASQIQGATYEQYF.